What follows are 18 T cell receptor beta chains derived from one specimen sequenced in a study of shared clonotypes between healthy human individuals. Profiling relied on immunoSEQ multiplex PCR, and the TCRdb table lists in-frame clones only, not all of them. This table has about 490,000 clones, 78% appearing once. Sequencing was performed on PBMCs. These receptors were obtained from a woman aged 40 to 49 in good health. Some clones in this sample may be carry-over from other donors' samples.

In this sample, this clone turned up once. The identical CDR3 is also encoded by other nucleotide sequences in the sample. The chain links TRBV7-9 to TRBJ1-2; no definite D call. Per germline, CDR1 SEHNR and CDR2 FQNEAQ (reference sequence). V was clipped by 6 bases and J by 0 bases, with 8 bases between them. There are 13 residues in the CDR3. The chain's CDR3 is CASSSGPNYGYTF. CDR3 DNA sequence: TGTGCCAGCAGTTCAGGTCCTAACTATGGCTACACCTTC.

The chain joins TRBV5-6 to TRBJ1-1, with D possibly being TRBD1 (6 bases). CDR3 length: 15 residues. Germline V gene data show CDR1 as SGHDT and CDR2 as YYEEEE. V was pared by 0 bases and J by 4 bases, with 13 bases between. The CDR3 spells CASSLGDNRRTEAFF. The DNA of the CDR3 is TGTGCCAGCAGCTTGGGGGACAACAGGCGCACTGAAGCTTTCTTT.

The genes are TRBV7-2 and TRBJ1-5; the match to TRBD1 covers 7 bases. CDR1 is SGHTA and CDR2 is FQGNSA in the germline V gene. Trimming took 2 bases from V and 3 from J; bases not matched to a gene: 10. The CDR3 totals 17 residues. CDR3 DNA sequence: TGTGCCAGCAGCTTACTATCAGGGGGTAGCTCCAATCAGCCCCAGCATTTT. Amino acid sequence: CASSLLSGGSSNQPQHF.

The J gene is TRBJ1-5, the V gene TRBV6-1, with a possible D match to TRBD1 (6 bases). The CDR3 spans 14 residues. Trimming stripped 7 bases from V and 7 bases from J, with 17 bases between. In germline, CDR1 is MNHNS, CDR2 SASEGT. CDR3: CASKHRASGQPQHF. The CDR3 DNA is TGTGCCAGCAAGCACAGGGCCTCCGGGCAGCCCCAGCATTTT.

This clone occurred many times. This chain uses TRBV19 with TRBJ1-5; D remains ambiguous. Deletions cut 3 bases from V and 7 bases from J, with 13 bases between. The CDR3 totals 14 residues. Looked up from germline, CDR1 is LNHDA and CDR2 is SQIVND (reference sequence). The CDR3 is CASSIPARGQPQHF. CDR3 DNA: TGTGCCAGTAGTATTCCCGCCAGAGGCCAGCCCCAGCATTTT.

This clone was recorded once. The chain joins TRBV5-4 to TRBJ2-7; D ambiguous. Germline-derived CDR1 and CDR2 are SGHNT and YYREEE (reference sequence). V was pared by 3 bases and J by 5 bases, with 9 bases between. The CDR3 runs to 12 residues. CDR3 nucleotide sequence: TGTGCCAGCAGCTGGAGTGGTGACGAGCAGTACTTC. It translates to CASSWSGDEQYF.

This chain joins TRBV18 and TRBJ2-2; 12 bases are shared with TRBD2. Germline CDR1 and CDR2: KGHSH and LQKENI. V shed 3 bases and J 0 bases; nucleotides not matched to a gene: 11. The CDR3 is 20 residues long. The CDR3 nucleotides are TGTGCCAGCTCACCGGGTAAAGGACTAGCGGGATGGTCGAACACCGGGGAGCTGTTTTTT. The encoded protein is CASSPGKGLAGWSNTGELFF.

On this clone: One end of the junction is discordant with germline, which a read error may explain. The CDR3 here is CAGREDSPLHF. The DNA for the CDR3 is TGTGCGGGCAGGGAGGATTCACCCCTCCACTTT. The chain carries TRBV20-1 and TRBJ1-6, with D possibly being TRBD1 (5 bases). Per germline, CDR1 DFQATT and CDR2 SNEGSKA (reference sequence). This CDR3 is 11 amino acids long.

This chain joins TRBV5-1 and TRBJ2-3; tentative D call: TRBD1 (6 bases). Trimming cost V 5 bases and J 1 base, with 11 bases left between them. The germline V gene encodes CDR1 SGHRS and CDR2 YFSETQ. The CDR3 runs 14 residues. The CDR3 region has the DNA TGCGCCAGCAGTCAGGACAGCGGCACAGATACGCAGTATTTT. This codes for CASSQDSGTDTQYF. Variable domain in full (rest from reference TRBV5-1 and TRBJ2-3): KAGVTQTPRYLIKTRGQQVTLSCSPISGHRSVSWYQQTPGQGLQFLFEYFSETQRNKGNFPGRFSGRQFSNSRSEMNVSTLELGDSALYLCASSQDSGTDTQYFGPGTRLTVL.

This chain joins TRBV4-1 and TRBJ2-7; 14 bases are shared with TRBD2. The CDR3 runs to 18 residues. Per the germline V gene, CDR1 is MGHRA and CDR2 is YSYEKL. The V segment lost 4 bases and the J segment 6 bases; nucleotides outside the gene matches: 14. The CDR3 region is CASSPKKGLAGVSGEQYF. The DNA for the CDR3 is TGCGCCAGCAGCCCAAAAAAGGGACTAGCGGGAGTAAGCGGCGAGCAGTACTTC.

Comments on this clone: A much larger clone lies a single base off, so this may be a read error. In the same sample, other DNA sequences code for this CDR3. The chain uses TRBV10-3 and TRBJ2-1, with 12 positions matching TRBD2. The germline V gene has CDR1 ENHRY and CDR2 SYGVKD. The CDR3 runs 17 residues. Written as DNA, the CDR3 is TGCGCCATCAGTGAGTCGAGACTAGCGGGGGCGGTAGGTGAGCAGTTCTTC. Its translation: CAISESRLAGAVGEQFF.

The chain has TRBV7-2 and TRBJ2-3; TRBD1 matches at 7 bases. The trim removed 5 bases at V and 6 bases at J, leaving 5 bases unmatched. The CDR3 consists of 13 residues. Germline CDR1 reads SGHTA; CDR2 reads FQGNSA. For the CDR3, the DNA is TGTGCCAGCAGCCCACAGGACAGGGATACGCAGTATTTT. Translated, it gives CASSPQDRDTQYF.

This sequence joins TRBV28 and TRBJ2-7, with D uncertain. Per germline, CDR1 MDHEN and CDR2 SYDVKM. The CDR3 length is 13 residues. Trimming stripped 6 bases from V and 5 bases from J, with 14 bases between. CDR3 loop: CASSNRKWHEQYF. In DNA form, the CDR3 reads TGTGCCAGCAGCAACCGGAAGTGGCACGAGCAGTACTTC.

With respect to this clone: Other DNA sequences of this sample code for an identical CDR3. This sequence joins TRBV11-2 and TRBJ2-5; D might be TRBD2 (5 bases). Germline CDR1 is SGHAT and CDR2 is FQNNGV. This CDR3 has 13 amino acids. Trimming cost V 1 base and J 2 bases, with 5 bases left between them. The DNA for the CDR3 is TGTGCCAGCAGCTTAGGAGGGCAAGAGACCCAGTACTTC. This gives the protein CASSLGGQETQYF.

The chain is built from TRBV7-3 and TRBJ2-1; 8 bases map to TRBD1. With V trimmed by 0 bases and J by 3 bases, 4 bases remained unmatched. Germline CDR1 and CDR2: SGHTA and FQGTGA. The CDR3 extends over 16 amino acids. The CDR3 loop reads CASSLTPGQVYNEQFF. In DNA, the CDR3 is TGTGCCAGCAGCTTAACACCGGGACAGGTCTACAATGAGCAGTTCTTC. Complete variable domain (other parts from reference TRBV7-3 and TRBJ2-1): GAGVSQTPSNKVTEKGKYVELRCDPISGHTALYWYRQSLGQGPEFLIYFQGTGAADDSGLPNDRFFAVRPEGSVSTLKIQRTERGDSAVYLCASSLTPGQVYNEQFFGPGTRLTVL.

Note on this clone: A far more abundant clone sits one base away, making this likely a read error. The chain couples TRBV28 to TRBJ1-1; tentatively, D is TRBD1 (6 bases). CDR1 is MDHEN and CDR2 is SYDVKM in the germline V gene. The V gene lost 5 bases and the J gene lost 1 base, with 14 bases spanning the gap. This CDR3 region has 15 residues. CDR3 coding DNA: TGTGCCAGCAGTGCCGCCGGGACACCGAACACTGAAGCTTTCTTT. Translating it yields CASSAAGTPNTEAFF.

This clone was seen at least ten times. Other nucleotide sequences in the sample specify the same CDR3. V and J are TRBV9 and TRBJ2-3; D is possibly TRBD1 or TRBD2 (6 bases each). Trimming removed 2 bases at V and 0 bases at J, with 7 bases between. The CDR3 extends over 14 amino acids. Per the germline V gene, CDR1 is SGDLS and CDR2 is YYNGEE. The CDR3 coding sequence is TGTGCCAGCAGCGTCGGGGGCAGCACAGATACGCAGTATTTT. The encoded protein is CASSVGGSTDTQYF.

The chain recombines TRBV11-1 with TRBJ2-5, with D maybe TRBD2 (5 bases). From germline, CDR1 is SGHAT and CDR2 FQDESV (reference sequence). The ends were cut back, 4 bases at V and 1 base at J, with 16 bases in the middle. The CDR3 has 16 amino acids. CDR3 nucleotides: TGTGCCAGCAGCTCAGCGGCCCGAAGGTTCCAAGAGACCCAGTACTTC. Translation gives CASSSAARRFQETQYF.